This T cell receptor beta chain is from a study of OX40 agonist ivuxolimab in advanced cancers. Overall study results and limits: CD4+ and CD8+ blood T cells expanded clonally by week 6 at 0.1 to 3.0 mg/kg.

Assay used: immunoSEQ multiplex PCR; TCRdb lists only in-frame clones, some missing. The table lists tens of thousands of clones, 70% to 90% of them singletons. There are 15 residues in the CDR3. In germline, CDR1 is MGHRA, CDR2 YSYEKL. V shed 4 bases and J shed 4 bases, with 16 bases lying between them. This clone was observed once. Its specificity is not known. The specimen comprised CD4+ or CD8+ T cells sorted from blood, sampled in a trial of the OX40 agonist ivuxolimab. The chain is built from TRBV4-1 and TRBJ1-2, with a tentative D call TRBD1 (6 bases). This sequence originates from an adult with an advanced solid tumor such as melanoma, head and neck, liver or kidney cancer. The CDR3 here is CASSPEGGWGYGYTF. CDR3 sequence (DNA): TGCGCCAGCAGCCCGGAGGGGGGCTGGGGCTATGGCTACACCTTC.